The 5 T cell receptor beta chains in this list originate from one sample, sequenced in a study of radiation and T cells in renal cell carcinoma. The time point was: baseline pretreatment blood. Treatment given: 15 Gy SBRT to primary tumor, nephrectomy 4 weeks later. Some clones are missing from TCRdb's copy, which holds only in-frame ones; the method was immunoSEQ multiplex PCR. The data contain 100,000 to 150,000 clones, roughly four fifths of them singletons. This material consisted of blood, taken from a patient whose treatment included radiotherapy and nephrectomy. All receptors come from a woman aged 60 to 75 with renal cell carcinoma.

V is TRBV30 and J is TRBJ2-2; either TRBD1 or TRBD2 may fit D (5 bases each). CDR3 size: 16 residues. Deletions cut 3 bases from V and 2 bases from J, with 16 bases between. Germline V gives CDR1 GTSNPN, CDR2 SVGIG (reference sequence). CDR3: CAWSPMGTINTGELFF. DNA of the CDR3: TGTGCCTGGAGCCCTATGGGGACCATAAACACCGGGGAGCTGTTTTTT.

In DNA form, the CDR3 reads TGTGCCAGCAGTGTTGTATGGACAGGGTCCTACAATGAGCAGTTCTTC. Translation gives CASSVVWTGSYNEQFF. The chain has TRBV6-1 and TRBJ2-1; 8 positions match TRBD1. The V gene end was trimmed by 4 bases and the J gene end by 1 base; junction bases not matched to a gene: 6. This CDR3 region has 16 residues. The germline gives CDR1 MNHNS, CDR2 SASEGT.

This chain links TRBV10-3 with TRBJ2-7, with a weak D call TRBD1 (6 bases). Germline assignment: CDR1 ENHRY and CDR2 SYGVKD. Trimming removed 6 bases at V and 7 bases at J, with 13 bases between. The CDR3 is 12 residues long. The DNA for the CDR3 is TGTGCCATCAGCCACGTGAGGGGGGAGCAGTACTTC. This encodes CAISHVRGEQYF.

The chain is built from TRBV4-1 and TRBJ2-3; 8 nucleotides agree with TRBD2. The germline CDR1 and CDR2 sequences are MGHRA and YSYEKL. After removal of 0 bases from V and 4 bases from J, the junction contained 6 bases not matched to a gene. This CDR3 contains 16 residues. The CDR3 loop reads CASSQDSGLGPDTQYF. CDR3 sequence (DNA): TGCGCCAGCAGCCAAGATTCGGGACTAGGTCCAGATACGCAGTATTTT.

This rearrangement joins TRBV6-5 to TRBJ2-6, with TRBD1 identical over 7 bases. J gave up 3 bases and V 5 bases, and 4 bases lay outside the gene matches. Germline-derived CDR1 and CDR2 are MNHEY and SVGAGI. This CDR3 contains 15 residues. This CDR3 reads CASSPQGVGANVLTF. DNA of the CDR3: TGTGCCAGCAGTCCCCAGGGGGTTGGGGCCAACGTCCTGACTTTC.